The clone carrying this TCR beta chain has at least ten counts. What it binds is unknown. These data belong to a study of T cells in Graves' hyperthyroidism and ophthalmopathy. Study-level information: The blood sample was taken at first diagnosis, before treatment began. General study findings and limits: Ophthalmopathy was told apart from stable hyperthyroidism by a 13 V-J model. Most thyroid clonotypes with frequency above 0.001 were detected in blood.

V was trimmed by 6 bases and J by 0 bases, leaving 15 bases between them. This CDR3 comprises 15 residues. Germline V gene data show CDR1 as DFQATT and CDR2 as SNEGSKA (reference sequence). It was RNA transcripts that yielded the amplified TCR beta CDR3 regions. The TCR CDR3 first-round RT-PCR relied on the HTBI primer set. TCRdb itself ran the multiplex PCR reads through MiXCR, one entry per CDR3 protein. The sample consists of about 560,000 distinct CDR3 sequences, 16% of them appearing once. It was considered stable Graves' hyperthyroidism when ophthalmopathy did not progress within 18 months. The chain couples TRBV20-1 to TRBJ1-5; D gene uncertain. This TCR was sampled from a woman aged 18-35 years with Graves' hyperthyroidism. The sequenced material came from blood. The CDR3 sequence is CSATRQAFSNQPQHF. The CDR3 DNA sequence: TGCAGTGCAACACGACAAGCCTTTAGCAATCAGCCCCAGCATTTT.